This paragraph covers one T cell receptor (beta chain) sequence. Its antigen is unidentified. The record originates from a study of T cells expressing NK-cell markers. The V gene's germline CDR1 is SGHKS and CDR2 YYEKEE (reference sequence). This CDR3 has 16 amino acids. For each CDR3 protein, TCRdb gives one entry from its re-call of the 5' RACE reads, without DNA. Its clone listing holds roughly 300,000 distinct CDR3 sequences. Study-wide results and limits: Of CD8+ T cells, 1.0-7.0% belonged to dominant NKG2C+ clonotypes in five or six donors.

V and J are TRBV5-5 and TRBJ2-5; TCRdb reports TRBD2, a call that lacks DNA to check it against. Input material: blood T cells: a sorted CD56 or NKG2C T cell subset, CD4+ or CD8+ T cells, or bulk PBMC T cells (not recorded which). This receptor was obtained from a woman aged 18-69 years in good health. CDR3: CASSLPLAGGGETQYF. Using reference TRBV5-5 and TRBJ2-5 for the parts outside the CDR3, the full variable domain is DAGVTQSPTHLIKTRGQQVTLRCSPISGHKSVSWYQQVLGQGPQFIFQYYEKEERGRGNFPDRFSARQFPNYSSELNVNALLLGDSALYLCASSLPLAGGGETQYFGPGTRLLVL.